A single sample is the source of the 4 T cell receptor beta chains below, sequenced in a study of blood T cells in healthy people across ages. A second about 7 to 11 cycle PCR used barcoded and J-beta primers. A single record per CDR3 protein comes from TCRdb applying MiXCR to the 5' RACE reads. The sample lists about 800,000 distinct CDR3 sequences, around a quarter occurring once. The data were also submitted as part of a second study, on T cells of mothers and their children.

Input material: blood. The receptors were gathered from a boy aged 10-17 years in good health.

A few counts support this clonotype. This chain links TRBV7-6 with TRBJ2-5; 9 nucleotides agree with TRBD1. With V trimmed by 2 bases and J by 5 bases, 9 bases remained unmatched. Germline V gene data show CDR1 as SGHVS and CDR2 as FNYEAQ. The CDR3 is 16 residues long. CDR3 DNA: TGTGCCAGCAGCTTAAAATCCGGGACAGGGTTCGAGACCCAGTACTTC. Amino acid sequence: CASSLKSGTGFETQYF. The variable domain in full, completed from reference TRBV7-6 and TRBJ2-5, reads GAGVSQSPRYKVTKRGQDVALRCDPISGHVSLYWYRQALGQGPEFLTYFNYEAQQDKSGLPNDRFSAERPEGSISTLTIQRTEQRDSAMYRCASSLKSGTGFETQYFGPGTRLLVL.

Ten or more counts support this clonotype. The J gene is TRBJ1-4, the V gene TRBV6-5; weak D call: TRBD1 (6 bases). In germline, CDR1 is MNHEY, CDR2 SVGAGI. With 6 bases removed from V and 7 bases from J, the gap between germline ends came to 15 bases. CDR3 length equals 14 residues. The CDR3 DNA follows: TGTGCCAGCAGCCCTGGACAGTTCGGTGAAAAACTGTTTTTT. Its translation: CASSPGQFGEKLFF.

The CDR3 DNA is TGTGCCAGCAGGAGGGTCAGCTACTATAAAAAAGAGACCCAGTACTTC. Translation gives CASRRVSYYKKETQYF. This rearrangement joins TRBV9 to TRBJ2-5, with a possible D match to TRBD2 (5 bases). The CDR3 totals 16 residues. V was cut by 5 bases and J by 3 bases, with 20 bases left in between. Germline lookup yields CDR1 SGDLS and CDR2 YYNGEE. Variable domain in full (rest from reference TRBV9 and TRBJ2-5): DSGVTQTPKHLITATGQRVTLRCSPRSGDLSVYWYQQSLDQGLQFLIQYYNGEERAKGNILERFSAQQFPDLHSELNLSSLELGDSALYFCASRRVSYYKKETQYFGPGTRLLVL.

This chain links TRBV28 with TRBJ2-7; TRBD1 aligns across 7 bases. V lost 3 bases to trimming and J lost 0 bases; unmatched junction nucleotides: 11. The CDR3 length is 17 residues. CDR1 MDHEN and CDR2 SYDVKM come from the germline V gene. CDR3 region: CASSFIGTARTSYEQYF. The DNA for the CDR3 is TGTGCCAGCAGTTTTATAGGGACAGCCCGAACCTCCTACGAGCAGTACTTC.